These 29 T cell receptor beta chains came from one sample sequenced in a study of T cells after yellow fever vaccination. TCRdb reprocessed the 5' RACE reads via MiXCR and lists one record per CDR3 protein. The repertoire consists of some 400,000 distinct CDR3 sequences, with approximately 19% occurring once and the leading ten covering over 15%. Sequenced material: PBMCs, taken before the yellow fever booster vaccination. The receptor set was obtained from a man aged 18-30 years who received the YFV17D yellow fever vaccine.

The sample holds a few counts of this clonotype. J is TRBJ1-5 and V is TRBV2, with D uncertain. V lost 5 bases, J lost 5 bases, and 13 bases lay in between. Germline-derived CDR1 and CDR2 are SNHLY and FYNNEI. The CDR3 sequence is 14 residues long. The CDR3 sequence is CASSPPDGHQPQHF. CDR3 nucleotide sequence: TGTGCCAGCAGTCCCCCCGACGGTCATCAGCCCCAGCATTTT.

The CDR3 is CASSSNFNQPQHF. The CDR3 bases are TGTGCCAGCAGCTCCAACTTTAATCAGCCCCAGCATTTT. The gene calls are TRBV7-2 and TRBJ1-5; D gene uncertain. Trimming shortened V by 4 bases and J by 4 bases, and 8 bases separated the two germline ends. Germline V gives CDR1 SGHTA, CDR2 FQGNSA. The CDR3 runs to 13 residues.

The chain employs TRBV3-1 and TRBJ1-3; no firm D call. V shed 0 bases and J shed 0 bases, with 9 bases lying between them. The CDR3 loop spans 16 amino acids. Per the germline V gene, CDR1 is LGHDT and CDR2 is YNNKEL (reference sequence). CDR3 nucleotides: TGTGCCAGCAGCCAAGACTACGGCTCCTCTGGAAACACCATATATTTT. Encoded protein: CASSQDYGSSGNTIYF.

CDR3 coding DNA: TGTGCCAGCAGTTACCGGACAGGAGGAGAGACCCAGTACTTC. This translates into CASSYRTGGETQYF. The rearrangement uses TRBV6-5 and TRBJ2-5; TRBD1 aligns across 7 bases. Looked up from germline, CDR1 is MNHEY and CDR2 is SVGAGI. Losses at the gene ends were 2 bases for V and 4 bases for J; bases not matched to a gene: 4. CDR3 length: 14 residues.

This rearrangement joins TRBV12-3 or TRBV12-4 to TRBJ1-2; no reliable D call. This CDR3 is 14 amino acids long. With 0 bases removed from V and 4 bases from J, the gap between germline ends came to 9 bases. This chain's CDR3 is CASSLANRFYGYTF. The CDR3 DNA reads TGTGCCAGCAGTTTAGCGAACAGATTCTATGGCTACACCTTC.

This clonotype turned up a few times. V usage is TRBV7-6 and J usage is TRBJ2-1, with D perhaps TRBD1 (5 bases). The germline CDR1 and CDR2 sequences are SGHVS and FNYEAQ. V was pared by 3 bases and J by 4 bases, with 16 bases between. The CDR3 extends over 16 amino acids. CDR3 DNA: TGTGCCAGCAGCTTGGGTTTAGGGGCAGTTTACAATGAGCAGTTCTTC. It codes for CASSLGLGAVYNEQFF.

The chain employs TRBV3-1 and TRBJ2-2; 14 bases agree with TRBD2. CDR3 length equals 16 residues. J gave up 6 bases and V 5 bases, and 5 bases lay outside the gene matches. In germline, CDR1 is LGHDT, CDR2 YNNKEL (reference sequence). CDR3 loop: CASSFLTSGGAGELFF. In DNA, the CDR3 is TGTGCCAGCAGCTTCTTGACTAGCGGGGGGGCCGGGGAGCTGTTTTTT. Based on the CDR3 plus reference TRBV3-1 and TRBJ2-2, the full variable domain is DTAVSQTPKYLVTQMGNDKSIKCEQNLGHDTMYWYKQDSKKFLKIMFSYNNKELIINETVPNRFSPKSPDKAHLNLHINSLELGDSAVYFCASSFLTSGGAGELFFGEGSRLTVL.

This clonotype was seen a handful of times. The chain combines TRBV20-1 with TRBJ2-5; D may be TRBD1 (5 bases). Trimming took off 5 bases at V and 5 bases at J, with 12 bases between the two ends. From germline, CDR1 is DFQATT and CDR2 SNEGSKA (reference sequence). The CDR3 is 12 amino acids. CDR3 coding DNA: TGCAGTGCTGGGGCCCCAGAGGAGACCCAGTACTTC. The encoded protein is CSAGAPEETQYF.

The rearrangement joins TRBV5-1 to TRBJ2-2; D remains ambiguous. CDR3 length: 16 amino acids. V was shortened by 4 bases and J by 3 bases, with 16 bases between the two germline ends. CDR1 SGHRS and CDR2 YFSETQ come from the germline V gene. The CDR3 nucleotides read TGCGCCAGCAGCCCCCTAATCCAGACGGACACCGGGGAGCTGTTTTTT. Translating gives CASSPLIQTDTGELFF.

This clonotype was picked up a small number of times. The chain links TRBV27 to TRBJ2-1, with 7 bases identical to TRBD2. Germline CDR1 reads MNHEY; CDR2 reads SMNVEV (reference sequence). The ends lost 11 bases at V and 4 bases at J; junction bases unmatched: 11. The CDR3 runs to 14 residues. CDR3 region: CAVLGGGVYNEQFF. The CDR3 DNA reads as TGTGCCGTACTGGGGGGGGGAGTATACAATGAGCAGTTCTTC.

This chain joins TRBV20-1 and TRBJ1-4; D is possibly TRBD1 (6 bases). The CDR3 is 14 residues long. Germline assignment: CDR1 DFQATT and CDR2 SNEGSKA (reference sequence). V lost 2 bases and J lost 12, with 19 bases in between. The CDR3 here is CSARTGTSRVELFF. The CDR3 region has the DNA TGCAGTGCTAGAACCGGGACATCCCGTGTGGAACTGTTTTTT.

A word on this clonotype: The junction does not match germline at one end; this may be a read error. This chain uses TRBV9 with TRBJ2-1; 11 bases agree with TRBD2. Germline CDR1 and CDR2: SGDLS and YYNGEE. The CDR3 spans 13 residues. The CDR3: CASSGGAANEQFF. CDR3 DNA sequence: TGTGCCAGTAGCGGGGGGGCCGCCAATGAGCAGTTCTTC.

The chain links TRBV7-2 to TRBJ2-7; tentatively, D is TRBD1 or TRBD2 (5 bases each). Germline-derived CDR1 and CDR2 are SGHTA and FQGNSA. The CDR3 contains 15 residues. V lost 4 bases and J 3 bases, leaving 16 bases between the germline ends. CDR3 nucleotides: TGTGCCAGCAGCTCCCGGGACCTCGGTCGCTACGAGCAGTACTTC. It encodes CASSSRDLGRYEQYF.

Ten or more counts support this clonotype. This chain uses TRBV20-1 with TRBJ1-2, with 10 bases matching TRBD1. The V gene end was trimmed by 5 bases and the J gene end by 4 bases; junction bases not matched to a gene: 10. The CDR3 consists of 15 residues. Germline V gene lookup returns CDR1 DFQATT and CDR2 SNEGSKA (reference sequence). The CDR3, as DNA: TGCAGTGCTCCCCGACAGGGGGCGCGGATCTATGGCTACACCTTC. It is translated as CSAPRQGARIYGYTF.

This clonotype was seen more than once but under ten times. The chain employs TRBV4-1 and TRBJ2-7; no firm D call. Trimming cost V 0 bases and J 4 bases, with 7 bases left between them. In germline, CDR1 is MGHRA, CDR2 YSYEKL. This CDR3 comprises 13 residues. The CDR3 sequence is CASSQELRYEQYV. DNA of the CDR3: TGCGCCAGCAGCCAAGAATTGAGATACGAGCAGTACGTC.

This clonotype appeared a few times. V gene TRBV5-1 combines with J gene TRBJ2-5; D possibly matches TRBD1 or TRBD2 (5 bases each). This CDR3 is 15 amino acids long. V lost 2 bases to trimming and J lost 1 base, with 12 bases between them. The germline gives CDR1 SGHRS, CDR2 YFSETQ. CDR3 coding DNA: TGCGCCAGCAGCTTTCAGGGAGCTACCCAAGAGACCCAGTACTTC. Amino acid sequence: CASSFQGATQETQYF.

The rearrangement uses TRBV30 and TRBJ2-7; the D is unclear. From germline, CDR1 is GTSNPN and CDR2 SVGIG (reference sequence). CDR3 length equals 11 residues. CDR3 DNA sequence: TGTTCTGGCAGTCGCTTCGGCGAGCAGTACTTC. Translation gives CSGSRFGEQYF.

The V and J genes are TRBV6-5 and TRBJ2-5; perhaps TRBD2 as D (6 bases). V lost 5 bases, J lost 3 bases, and 19 bases lay in between. Per germline, CDR1 MNHEY and CDR2 SVGAGI. The CDR3 sequence is 16 residues long. The DNA for the CDR3 is TGTGCCAGCAGTCACCACAGGAGCACGGGGGAAGAGACCCAGTACTTC. Residues: CASSHHRSTGEETQYF.

The CDR3 protein is CASSNLAGGYSTGELFF. CDR3 in DNA: TGTGCCAGCAGCAATCTAGCGGGGGGATATAGCACCGGGGAGCTGTTTTTT. The chain uses TRBV7-3 and TRBJ2-2; 11 bases fit TRBD2. The CDR3 length is 17 residues. After removal of 5 bases from V and 4 bases from J, the junction contained 9 bases not matched to a gene. The V gene's germline CDR1 is SGHTA and CDR2 FQGTGA.

This clonotype was counted only a few times. The chain uses TRBV3-1 and TRBJ2-3; D might be TRBD1 (5 bases). V was pared by 3 bases and J by 8 bases, with 18 bases between. Germline V gene lookup returns CDR1 LGHDT and CDR2 YNNKEL (reference sequence). CDR3 length equals 15 residues. The DNA of the CDR3 is TGTGCCAGCAGCCAGGGCCCCCAAGGGGCTGGTACGCAGTATTTT. Translated: CASSQGPQGAGTQYF.

This clonotype was picked up many times. The chain recombines TRBV20-1 with TRBJ2-7; 7 bases match TRBD1. Germline loops: CDR1 DFQATT, CDR2 SNEGSKA (reference sequence). V shed 4 bases and J 3 bases; nucleotides not matched to a gene: 6. The CDR3 has 13 residues. CDR3 sequence reads: CSANGQVDYEQYV. The DNA for the CDR3 is TGCAGTGCTAACGGACAGGTGGACTACGAGCAGTACGTC.

This rearrangement joins TRBV5-1 to TRBJ2-7, with 7 bases that match TRBD1. The ends lost 2 bases at V and 8 bases at J; junction bases unmatched: 10. The CDR3 spans 14 residues. The V gene's germline CDR1 is SGHRS and CDR2 YFSETQ. The CDR3 protein is CASSFGTDKTQQYF. The CDR3 DNA is TGCGCCAGCAGCTTCGGGACAGACAAAACCCAGCAGTACTTC. Full variable domain (rest looked up from reference TRBV5-1 and TRBJ2-7): KAGVTQTPRYLIKTRGQQVTLSCSPISGHRSVSWYQQTPGQGLQFLFEYFSETQRNKGNFPGRFSGRQFSNSRSEMNVSTLELGDSALYLCASSFGTDKTQQYFGPGTRLTVT.

This clonotype was picked up a small number of times. The rearrangement uses TRBV20-1 and TRBJ2-5; 7 bases match TRBD1. The CDR3 sequence is 18 residues long. From germline, CDR1 is DFQATT and CDR2 SNEGSKA (reference sequence). Germline trimming cut 0 bases from V and 1 base from J; bases unmatched to any gene: 14. CDR3 residues: CSARDTLGTGALQETQYF. The DNA for the CDR3 is TGCAGTGCTAGAGATACCCTAGGCACAGGGGCGCTCCAAGAGACCCAGTACTTC.

V gene TRBV4-2 combines with J gene TRBJ2-7; 8 positions match TRBD2. The CDR3 length is 16 residues. With 0 bases clipped from V and 6 bases from J, the junction kept 10 bases outside the gene matches. Germline lookup yields CDR1 LGHNA and CDR2 YNFKEQ. The CDR3 nucleotides are TGTGCCAGCAGCCAAGAAATGAATAGCGGGGCAGCCGAGCAGTACTTC. Its protein is CASSQEMNSGAAEQYF.

The sample holds a few counts of this clonotype. The CDR3 here is CASRPTGTINEKLFF. The CDR3 DNA is TGTGCCAGCAGACCTACCGGGACAATTAATGAAAAACTGTTTTTT. This chain uses TRBV6-6 with TRBJ1-4, with D possibly matching TRBD1 (6 bases). Trimming cost V 6 bases and J 4 bases, with 15 bases left between them. Germline CDR1 reads MNHNY; CDR2 reads SVGAGI (reference sequence). The CDR3 has 15 amino acids.

This clonotype was seen a few times. Written as DNA, the CDR3 is TGTGCCTGGAGTGTCTCGGGTCGGCTGTTTTTT. It encodes CAWSVSGRLFF. The chain joins TRBV30 to TRBJ1-4, with D hard to call. CDR3 size: 11 residues. Germline V gene lookup returns CDR1 GTSNPN and CDR2 SVGIG (reference sequence). V gave up 0 bases and J gave up 14 bases, with 10 bases separating them.

The chain combines TRBV20-1 with TRBJ2-5; 12 bases are shared with TRBD2. V was pared by 4 bases and J by 4 bases, with 4 bases of the junction left unmatched. The CDR3 contains 14 residues. CDR1 and CDR2 (germline): DFQATT, SNEGSKA (reference sequence). This chain's CDR3 is CSATRTSGVETQYF. CDR3 nucleotide sequence: TGCAGTGCTACGCGGACTAGCGGGGTAGAGACCCAGTACTTC.

There are many counts of this clonotype. The genes are TRBV12-3 or TRBV12-4 and TRBJ2-3; D is unclear. Trimming pared 5 bases from V and 4 bases from J, leaving 7 bases between. The CDR3 is made up of 12 amino acids. The CDR3 loop reads CASSPRADTQYF. The CDR3 DNA follows: TGTGCCAGCAGTCCCAGAGCAGATACGCAGTATTTT.

This rearrangement joins TRBV20-1 to TRBJ2-2, with D possibly being TRBD1 (5 bases). CDR3 size: 14 residues. Trimming stripped 6 bases from V and 6 bases from J, with 17 bases between. The germline CDR1 and CDR2 sequences are DFQATT and SNEGSKA (reference sequence). CDR3 residues: CSARGGAHAGELFF. The CDR3 nucleotides read TGCAGTGCAAGGGGTGGGGCGCACGCCGGGGAGCTGTTTTTT.